The 15 T cell receptor beta chains listed next were all sequenced from one sample in a study of OX40 agonist ivuxolimab in advanced cancers. Profiling relied on immunoSEQ multiplex PCR, and the TCRdb table lists in-frame clones only, not all of them. The sample lists over 55,000 clones; about 89% were seen once. The input for sequencing was CD4+ or CD8+ T cells sorted from blood, taken in a trial of the OX40 agonist ivuxolimab. The source of these receptors is an adult with an advanced solid tumor such as melanoma, head and neck, liver or kidney cancer.

In nucleotides, the CDR3 is TGTGCCAGCAGTTGGGGGCCAAACACTGAAGCTTTCTTT. It is translated as CASSWGPNTEAFF. The rearrangement uses TRBV6-1 and TRBJ1-1; the D gene is possibly TRBD1 (6 bases). Germline V gene lookup returns CDR1 MNHNS and CDR2 SASEGT. The V gene lost 5 bases and the J gene lost 2 bases, with 9 bases spanning the gap. CDR3 size: 13 residues.

The chain recombines TRBV27 with TRBJ2-2; 10 bases fit TRBD2. The CDR3 runs to 18 residues. Germline loops: CDR1 MNHEY, CDR2 SMNVEV (reference sequence). V was clipped by 3 bases and J by 6 bases; unmatched bases: 13. The CDR3 DNA reads as TGTGCCAGCAGTTTGTTATCGGGGCTAGCGGGAGTCCCCGGGGAGCTGTTTTTT. Translating it yields CASSLLSGLAGVPGELFF.

The V call is TRBV6-6, the J call TRBJ1-4; 7 bases fit TRBD1. V lost 3 bases, J lost 7 bases, and 8 bases stayed unmatched. This CDR3 contains 15 residues. The V gene's germline CDR1 is MNHNY and CDR2 SVGAGI (reference sequence). The CDR3 nucleotides read TGTGCCAGCAGTTATTTCGGAGGGGGCAGTGAAAAACTGTTTTTT. Its protein product is CASSYFGGGSEKLFF.

The rearrangement joins TRBV11-2 to TRBJ1-3; the D gene is possibly TRBD1 (6 bases). The germline gives CDR1 SGHAT, CDR2 FQNNGV. The CDR3 is made up of 15 amino acids. Trimming cost V 3 bases and J 1 base, with 10 bases left between them. CDR3 sequence (DNA): TGTGCCAGCAGCTTTCGGGGGCTTTCTGGAAACACCATATATTTT. It encodes CASSFRGLSGNTIYF.

This clone was recorded a few times. V and J are TRBV13 and TRBJ1-1; a weak D match, TRBD1 (5 bases). The germline V and J ends were trimmed by 1 base and 4 bases, with 10 bases remaining between them. The CDR3 is 14 amino acids. Germline lookup yields CDR1 PRHDT and CDR2 FYEKMQ (reference sequence). The CDR3 loop is CASSLVGALTEAFF. For the CDR3, the DNA is TGTGCCAGCAGCTTAGTTGGGGCCCTCACTGAAGCTTTCTTT.

The chain joins TRBV28 to TRBJ2-1; no reliable D call. The CDR3 spans 16 residues. Germline CDR1 MDHEN, CDR2 SYDVKM. The V and J ends lost 4 bases and 0 bases respectively, with 13 bases between them. CDR3 bases: TGTGCCAGCAGTTCCCCAGCAGCAGACTCCTACAATGAGCAGTTCTTC. Its protein product is CASSSPAADSYNEQFF.

The chain employs TRBV28 and TRBJ2-3, with TRBD1 matching over 9 bases. Germline loops: CDR1 MDHEN, CDR2 SYDVKM. The CDR3 runs 15 residues. Trimming cost V 6 bases and J 4 bases; bases outside gene matches: 8. In DNA, the CDR3 is TGTGCCAGCAGGAGGACAGGGGTGAATGCAGATACGCAGTATTTT. This gives the protein CASRRTGVNADTQYF.

The V call is TRBV18, the J call TRBJ2-6; unclear D gene. CDR1 and CDR2 (germline): KGHSH, LQKENI. The length of the CDR3 is 15 residues. With 2 bases removed from V and 2 bases from J, the gap between germline ends came to 7 bases. CDR3 amino acids: CASSPSIPGANVLTF. CDR3 nucleotide sequence: TGTGCCAGCTCACCATCGATCCCTGGGGCCAACGTCCTGACTTTC.

The chain recombines TRBV27 with TRBJ2-1; 9 bases are shared with TRBD2. The CDR3 has 14 amino acids. V gave up 3 bases and J gave up 7 bases; unmatched junction bases: 4. Germline CDR1 is MNHEY and CDR2 is SMNVEV (reference sequence). CDR3 loop: CASSFGLAGNEQFF. CDR3 sequence (DNA): TGTGCCAGCAGTTTTGGCCTAGCGGGGAATGAGCAGTTCTTC.

The chain joins TRBV11-2 to TRBJ2-1, with D hard to call. Germline values: CDR1 SGHAT, CDR2 FQNNGV. The CDR3 is made up of 12 amino acids. Trimming pared 3 bases from V and 7 bases from J, leaving 7 bases between. The CDR3 nucleotides read TGTGCCAGCAGCTTGGTCGGTAATGAGCAGTTCTTC. It codes for CASSLVGNEQFF. Full variable domain (outside the CDR3, taken from reference TRBV11-2 and TRBJ2-1): EAGVAQSPRYKIIEKRQSVAFWCNPISGHATLYWYQQILGQGPKLLIQFQNNGVVDDSQLPKDRFSAERLKGVDSTLKIQPAKLEDSAVYLCASSLVGNEQFFGPGTRLTVL.

The genes are TRBV4-1 and TRBJ2-5; TRBD1 agrees at 7 bases. The CDR3 has 15 residues. CDR1 MGHRA and CDR2 YSYEKL come from the germline V gene. The V segment lost 2 bases and the J segment 5 bases; nucleotides outside the gene matches: 8. This CDR3 reads CASSQTGTALETQYF. The DNA of the CDR3 is TGCGCCAGCAGCCAAACCGGGACAGCCCTGGAGACCCAGTACTTC.

The CDR3 region is CASRVTGTFTEAFF. In nucleotides, the CDR3 is TGTGCCAGCAGGGTTACAGGGACCTTCACTGAAGCTTTCTTT. The gene calls are TRBV28 and TRBJ1-1; possible D gene TRBD1, 6 bases. The V end lost 6 bases, the J end lost 4 bases, and 15 bases lay between the germline ends. Germline V gene data show CDR1 as MDHEN and CDR2 as SYDVKM. The CDR3 is made up of 14 amino acids.

The chain combines TRBV6-5 with TRBJ1-2; no clear D. Germline assignment: CDR1 MNHEY and CDR2 SVGAGI. Trimming removed 2 bases from V and 4 bases from J, with 8 bases in between. CDR3 length equals 13 residues. The CDR3 bases are TGTGCCAGCAGTTACCTACGGACCTATGGCTACACCTTC. Translating it yields CASSYLRTYGYTF.

This sequence joins TRBV30 and TRBJ1-1, with D unclear. Trimming took off 1 base at V and 4 bases at J, with 19 bases between the two ends. The CDR3 has 16 residues. Germline V gene sequence: CDR1 GTSNPN, CDR2 SVGIG (reference sequence). This CDR3 reads CAWSARTLKSGTEAFF. CDR3 nucleotide sequence: TGTGCCTGGAGTGCCCGGACCTTAAAATCGGGCACTGAAGCTTTCTTT.

The chain uses TRBV5-4 and TRBJ2-5, with TRBD1 matching over 7 bases. With V trimmed by 0 bases and J by 5 bases, 4 bases remained unmatched. Germline assignment: CDR1 SGHNT and CDR2 YYREEE (reference sequence). This CDR3 is built from 14 residues. CDR3 nucleotides: TGTGCCAGCAGCTTGGAGGGGGCAGGGGAGACCCAGTACTTC. It translates to CASSLEGAGETQYF.